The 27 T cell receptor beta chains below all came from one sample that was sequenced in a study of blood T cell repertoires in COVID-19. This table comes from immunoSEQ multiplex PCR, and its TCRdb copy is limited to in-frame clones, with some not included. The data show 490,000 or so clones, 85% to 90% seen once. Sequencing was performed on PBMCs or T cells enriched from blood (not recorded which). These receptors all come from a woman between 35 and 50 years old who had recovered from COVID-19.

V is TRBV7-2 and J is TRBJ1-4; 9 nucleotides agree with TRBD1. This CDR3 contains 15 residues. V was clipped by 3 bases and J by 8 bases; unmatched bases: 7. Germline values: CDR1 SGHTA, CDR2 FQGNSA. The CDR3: CASSFPGQGWEKLFF. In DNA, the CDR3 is TGTGCCAGCAGCTTCCCGGGACAGGGATGGGAAAAACTGTTTTTT. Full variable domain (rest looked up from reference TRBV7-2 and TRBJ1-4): GAGVSQSPSNKVTEKGKDVELRCDPISGHTALYWYRQSLGQGLEFLIYFQGNSAPDKSGLPSDRFSAERTGGSVSTLTIQRTQQEDSAVYLCASSFPGQGWEKLFFGSGTQLSVL.

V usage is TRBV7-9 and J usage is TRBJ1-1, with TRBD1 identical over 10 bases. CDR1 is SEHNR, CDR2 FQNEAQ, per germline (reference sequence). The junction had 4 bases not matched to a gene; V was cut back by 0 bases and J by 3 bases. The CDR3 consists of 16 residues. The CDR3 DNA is TGTGCCAGCAGCTTAGCGCACGGACAGGGGGACACTGAAGCTTTCTTT. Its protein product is CASSLAHGQGDTEAFF.

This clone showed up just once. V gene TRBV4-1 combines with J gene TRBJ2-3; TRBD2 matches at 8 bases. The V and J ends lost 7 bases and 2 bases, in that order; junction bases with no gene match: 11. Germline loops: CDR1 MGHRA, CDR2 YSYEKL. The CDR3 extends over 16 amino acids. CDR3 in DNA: TGCGCCAGCACCCCCTTCGGGGGGGGCTCCACAGATACGCAGTATTTT. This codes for CASTPFGGGSTDTQYF.

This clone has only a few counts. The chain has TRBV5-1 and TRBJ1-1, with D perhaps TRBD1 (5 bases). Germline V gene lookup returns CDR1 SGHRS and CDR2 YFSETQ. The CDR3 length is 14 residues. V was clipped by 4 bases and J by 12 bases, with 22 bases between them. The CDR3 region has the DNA TGCGCCAGCAGCCCGACAGAGATGCCGGGGGGTACTTTCTTT. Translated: CASSPTEMPGGTFF.

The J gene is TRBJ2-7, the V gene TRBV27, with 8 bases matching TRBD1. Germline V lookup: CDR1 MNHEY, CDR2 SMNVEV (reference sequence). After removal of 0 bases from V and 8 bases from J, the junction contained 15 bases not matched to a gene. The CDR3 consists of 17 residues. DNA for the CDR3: TGTGCCAGCAGTTTATCGCCCGGGACAGGCCTGTTTACGAAGCAGTACTTC. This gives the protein CASSLSPGTGLFTKQYF.

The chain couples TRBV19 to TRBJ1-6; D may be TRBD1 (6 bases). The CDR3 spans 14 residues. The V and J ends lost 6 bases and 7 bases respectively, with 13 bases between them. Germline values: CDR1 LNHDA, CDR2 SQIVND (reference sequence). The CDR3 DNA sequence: TGTGCCAGTAGCCACCTCACAGGGAATTCACCCCTCCACTTT. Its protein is CASSHLTGNSPLHF.

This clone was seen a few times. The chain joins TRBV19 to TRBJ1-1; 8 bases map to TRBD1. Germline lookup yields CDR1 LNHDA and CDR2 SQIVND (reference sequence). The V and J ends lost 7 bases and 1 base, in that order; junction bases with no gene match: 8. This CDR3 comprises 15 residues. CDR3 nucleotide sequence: TGTGCCAGTATCAGGGGGCAAAATCGGAACACTGAAGCTTTCTTT. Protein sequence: CASIRGQNRNTEAFF.

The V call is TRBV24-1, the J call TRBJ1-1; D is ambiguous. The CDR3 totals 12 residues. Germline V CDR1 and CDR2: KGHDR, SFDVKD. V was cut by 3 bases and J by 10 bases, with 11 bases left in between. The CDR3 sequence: CATSDVARRAFF. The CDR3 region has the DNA TGTGCCACCAGTGATGTCGCCCGCAGAGCTTTCTTT.

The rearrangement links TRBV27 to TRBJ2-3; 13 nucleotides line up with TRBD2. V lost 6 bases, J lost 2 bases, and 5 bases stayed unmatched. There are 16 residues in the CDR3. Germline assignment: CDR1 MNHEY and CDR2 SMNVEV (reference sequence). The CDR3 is CASSRTSGSNTDTQYF. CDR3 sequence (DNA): TGTGCCAGCAGCCGGACTAGCGGGAGCAACACAGATACGCAGTATTTT.

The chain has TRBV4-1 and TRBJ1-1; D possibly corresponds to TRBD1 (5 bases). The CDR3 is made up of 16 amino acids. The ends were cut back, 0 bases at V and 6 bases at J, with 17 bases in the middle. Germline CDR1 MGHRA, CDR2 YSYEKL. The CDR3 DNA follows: TGCGCCAGCAGCCAAGAAGGGGCGGCAGGGTGGTCTGAAGCTTTCTTT. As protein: CASSQEGAAGWSEAFF.

The CDR3, as DNA: TGCGCCAGCAGCTTGAGTTTAGGGGGGGTACGGCGCGATGGCTACACCTTC. It translates to CASSLSLGGVRRDGYTF. V is TRBV5-1 and J is TRBJ1-2; possibly TRBD1 for D (6 bases). CDR3 length: 17 amino acids. Trimming removed 1 base at V and 6 bases at J, with 22 bases between. In germline, CDR1 is SGHRS, CDR2 YFSETQ.

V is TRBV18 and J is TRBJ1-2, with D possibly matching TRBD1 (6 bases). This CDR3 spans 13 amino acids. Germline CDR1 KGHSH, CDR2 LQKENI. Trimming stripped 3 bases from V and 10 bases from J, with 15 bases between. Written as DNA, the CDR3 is TGTGCCAGCTCACCCCGGGACAAGAGTGACTACACCTTC. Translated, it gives CASSPRDKSDYTF.

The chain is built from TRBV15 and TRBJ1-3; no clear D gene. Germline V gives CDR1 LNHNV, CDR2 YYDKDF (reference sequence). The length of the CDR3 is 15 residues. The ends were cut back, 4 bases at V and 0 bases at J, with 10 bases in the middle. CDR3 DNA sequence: TGTGCCACCAGCACCCTAGGTAACTCTGGAAACACCATATATTTT. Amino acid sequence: CATSTLGNSGNTIYF.

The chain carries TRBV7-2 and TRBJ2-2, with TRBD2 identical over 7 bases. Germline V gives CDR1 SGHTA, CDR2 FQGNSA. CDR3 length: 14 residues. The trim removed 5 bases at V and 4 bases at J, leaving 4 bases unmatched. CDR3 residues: CASSLGTTTGELFF. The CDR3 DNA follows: TGTGCCAGCAGCCTAGGGACTACCACCGGGGAGCTGTTTTTT.

The CDR3 region has the DNA TGCAGTGCTAGTAACAGCTACTCCTACAATGAGCAGTTCTTC. Translation: CSASNSYSYNEQFF. V is TRBV20-1 and J is TRBJ2-1; D is ambiguous. V lost 3 bases, J lost 0 bases, and 9 bases lay in between. CDR1 DFQATT and CDR2 SNEGSKA come from the germline V gene (reference sequence). The CDR3 is 14 residues long.

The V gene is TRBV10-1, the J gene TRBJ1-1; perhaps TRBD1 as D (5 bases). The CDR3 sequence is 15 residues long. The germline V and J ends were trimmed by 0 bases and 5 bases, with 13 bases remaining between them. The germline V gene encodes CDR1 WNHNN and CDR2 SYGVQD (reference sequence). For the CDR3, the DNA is TGCGCCAGCAGTGAGTCAATGACCGGGGGGACTGAAGCTTTCTTT. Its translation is CASSESMTGGTEAFF.

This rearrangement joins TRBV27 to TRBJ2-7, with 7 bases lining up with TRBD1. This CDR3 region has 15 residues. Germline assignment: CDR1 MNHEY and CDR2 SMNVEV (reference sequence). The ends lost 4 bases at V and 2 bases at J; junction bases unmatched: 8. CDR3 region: CASSSGTALAYEQYF. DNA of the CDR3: TGTGCCAGCAGTTCGGGGACAGCTCTTGCCTACGAGCAGTACTTC.

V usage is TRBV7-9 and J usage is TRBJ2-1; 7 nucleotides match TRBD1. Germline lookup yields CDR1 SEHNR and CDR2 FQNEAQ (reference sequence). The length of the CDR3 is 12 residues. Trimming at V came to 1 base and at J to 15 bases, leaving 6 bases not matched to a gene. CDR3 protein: CASSLDDREWFF. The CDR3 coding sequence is TGTGCCAGCAGCTTAGATGACAGGGAGTGGTTCTTC.

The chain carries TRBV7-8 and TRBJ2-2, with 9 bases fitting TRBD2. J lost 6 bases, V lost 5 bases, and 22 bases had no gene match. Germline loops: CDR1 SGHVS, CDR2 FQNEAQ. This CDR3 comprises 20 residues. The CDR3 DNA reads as TGTGCCAGCAGCCCGATTCGGTTGACGACGTCTAGCGGGGCCCCCGGGGAGCTGTTTTTT. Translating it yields CASSPIRLTTSSGAPGELFF.

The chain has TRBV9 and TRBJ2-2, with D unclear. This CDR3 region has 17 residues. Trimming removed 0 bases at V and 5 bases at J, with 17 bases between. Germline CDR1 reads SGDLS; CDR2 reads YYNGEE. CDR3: CASSVASLATVTGELFF. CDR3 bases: TGTGCCAGCAGCGTAGCTTCCTTGGCTACAGTAACCGGGGAGCTGTTTTTT. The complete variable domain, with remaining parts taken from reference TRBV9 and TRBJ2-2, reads DSGVTQTPKHLITATGQRVTLRCSPRSGDLSVYWYQQSLDQGLQFLIQYYNGEERAKGNILERFSAQQFPDLHSELNLSSLELGDSALYFCASSVASLATVTGELFFGEGSRLTVL.

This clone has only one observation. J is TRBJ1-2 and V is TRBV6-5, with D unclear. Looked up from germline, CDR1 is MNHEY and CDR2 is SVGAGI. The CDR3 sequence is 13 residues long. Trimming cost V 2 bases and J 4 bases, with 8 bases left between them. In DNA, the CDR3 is TGTGCCAGCAGTTACACGGAGACCTATGGCTACACCTTC. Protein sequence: CASSYTETYGYTF.

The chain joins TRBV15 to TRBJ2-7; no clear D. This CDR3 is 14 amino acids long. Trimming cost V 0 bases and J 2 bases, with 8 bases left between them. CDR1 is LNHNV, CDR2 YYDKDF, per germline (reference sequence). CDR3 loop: CATSRDLGAYEQYF. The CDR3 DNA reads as TGTGCCACCAGCAGAGATCTGGGCGCCTACGAGCAGTACTTC.

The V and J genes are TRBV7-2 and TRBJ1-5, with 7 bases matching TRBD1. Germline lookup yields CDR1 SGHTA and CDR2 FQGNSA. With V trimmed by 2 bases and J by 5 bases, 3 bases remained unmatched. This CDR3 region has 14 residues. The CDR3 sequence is CASSLRQGDQPQHF. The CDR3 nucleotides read TGTGCCAGCAGCTTAAGACAGGGAGATCAGCCCCAGCATTTT.

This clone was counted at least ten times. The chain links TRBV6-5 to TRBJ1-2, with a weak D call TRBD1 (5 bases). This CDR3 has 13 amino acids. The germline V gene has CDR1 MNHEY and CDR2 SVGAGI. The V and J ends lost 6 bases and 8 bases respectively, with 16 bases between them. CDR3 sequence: CASRTDAGGGYTF. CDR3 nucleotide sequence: TGTGCCAGCAGAACGGACGCGGGGGGAGGCTACACCTTC.

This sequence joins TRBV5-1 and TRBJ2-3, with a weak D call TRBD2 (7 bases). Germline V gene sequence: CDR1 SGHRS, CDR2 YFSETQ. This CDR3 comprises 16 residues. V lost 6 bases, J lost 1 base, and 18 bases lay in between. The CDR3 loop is CASNPGASGRTDTQYF. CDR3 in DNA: TGCGCCAGCAACCCGGGGGCTAGCGGCCGCACAGATACGCAGTATTTT.

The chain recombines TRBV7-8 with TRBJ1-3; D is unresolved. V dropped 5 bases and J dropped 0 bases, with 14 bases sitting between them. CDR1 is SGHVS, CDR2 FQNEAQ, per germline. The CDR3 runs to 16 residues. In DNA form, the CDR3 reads TGTGCCAGCAGCCCCCGGAGGTTGAGCTCTGGAAACACCATATATTTT. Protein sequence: CASSPRRLSSGNTIYF.

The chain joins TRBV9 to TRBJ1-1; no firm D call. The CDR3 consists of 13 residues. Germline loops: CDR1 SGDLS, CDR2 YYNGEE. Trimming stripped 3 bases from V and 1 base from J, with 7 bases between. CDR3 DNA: TGTGCCAGCAGCGAATACACGAACACTGAAGCTTTCTTT. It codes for CASSEYTNTEAFF.